Following are 23 T cell receptor beta chains from one sample sequenced in a study of blood T cell repertoires in COVID-19. The data were produced by immunoSEQ multiplex PCR, yet TCRdb's version contains in-frame clones alone and is incomplete. The sample gives roughly 140,000 clones, 65% to 80% of which show up once; roughly 4.3% is in the top ten. Sequenced material: peripheral blood. The receptors derive from a man aged 55 to 70 with acute or convalescent COVID-19.

The table lists this clone with a few counts. The gene calls are TRBV9 and TRBJ2-7; unclear D gene. Looked up from germline, CDR1 is SGDLS and CDR2 is YYNGEE. This CDR3 is 14 amino acids long. Trimming pared 0 bases from V and 0 bases from J, leaving 7 bases between. This CDR3 reads CASSVAQASYEQYF. DNA for the CDR3: TGTGCCAGCAGCGTAGCTCAAGCCTCCTACGAGCAGTACTTC. Filled out from reference TRBV9 and TRBJ2-7, the complete variable domain reads DSGVTQTPKHLITATGQRVTLRCSPRSGDLSVYWYQQSLDQGLQFLIQYYNGEERAKGNILERFSAQQFPDLHSELNLSSLELGDSALYFCASSVAQASYEQYFGPGTRLTVT.

This sequence joins TRBV5-1 and TRBJ2-1, with D possibly being TRBD2 (6 bases). CDR3 length: 14 residues. CDR1 is SGHRS and CDR2 is YFSETQ in the germline V gene. The V end lost 4 bases, the J end lost 6 bases, and 14 bases lay between the germline ends. This CDR3 reads CASSLRLDPNEQFF. CDR3 DNA sequence: TGCGCCAGCAGCCTGAGACTAGACCCCAATGAGCAGTTCTTC.

The V gene is TRBV5-8, the J gene TRBJ2-3; a weak D match, TRBD2 (5 bases). This CDR3 comprises 14 residues. The germline V gene has CDR1 SGHTS and CDR2 YDEGEE. With 4 bases removed from V and 0 bases from J, the gap between germline ends came to 9 bases. CDR3 sequence (DNA): TGTGCCAGCAGCAGGCGGGTTAGCACAGATACGCAGTATTTT. It translates to CASSRRVSTDTQYF.

The V call is TRBV30, the J call TRBJ1-5; a possible D gene is TRBD1 (6 bases). V lost 0 bases to trimming and J lost 3 bases, with 24 bases between them. Germline V gene data show CDR1 as GTSNPN and CDR2 as SVGIG (reference sequence). CDR3 size: 19 residues. The CDR3 DNA sequence: TGTGCCTGGAGTGTAAATAATAAGTGGACAGCGGATATCAATCAGCCCCAGCATTTT. Amino acid sequence: CAWSVNNKWTADINQPQHF.

V gene TRBV5-1 combines with J gene TRBJ1-2; 12 bases are shared with TRBD1. J lost 7 bases, V lost 0 bases, and 7 bases had no gene match. Germline loops: CDR1 SGHRS, CDR2 YFSETQ. The CDR3 is 16 residues long. CDR3 residues: CASSLAPGQGAGGYTF. Written as DNA, the CDR3 is TGCGCCAGCAGCTTGGCCCCGGGACAGGGGGCGGGTGGCTACACCTTC. The full variable domain, with the rest looked up from reference TRBV5-1 and TRBJ1-2, is KAGVTQTPRYLIKTRGQQVTLSCSPISGHRSVSWYQQTPGQGLQFLFEYFSETQRNKGNFPGRFSGRQFSNSRSEMNVSTLELGDSALYLCASSLAPGQGAGGYTFGSGTRLTVV.

V and J are TRBV12-3 or TRBV12-4 and TRBJ1-1; D gene unclear. The CDR3 has 13 amino acids. V was cut by 3 bases and J by 2 bases, with 7 bases left in between. The CDR3 loop reads CASSLTQNTEAFF. CDR3 nucleotide sequence: TGTGCCAGCAGTTTGACTCAAAACACTGAAGCTTTCTTT.

The V call is TRBV28, the J call TRBJ2-5; tentative D call: TRBD2 (6 bases). V was shortened by 3 bases and J by 4 bases, with 12 bases between the two germline ends. Germline loops: CDR1 MDHEN, CDR2 SYDVKM. The length of the CDR3 is 14 residues. The CDR3 nucleotides are TGTGCCAGCAGTTTTGGGGGGTCGGGAGAGACCCAGTACTTC. It specifies CASSFGGSGETQYF.

The rearrangement joins TRBV5-5 to TRBJ2-7; the match to TRBD2 covers 14 bases. Germline CDR1 and CDR2: SGHKS and YYEKEE (reference sequence). CDR3 length equals 20 residues. With 0 bases clipped from V and 0 bases from J, the junction kept 11 bases outside the gene matches. The CDR3 DNA reads as TGTGCCAGCAGCTTGGGTCCAGTGGGACTAGCGGGAGAGGCCTCCTACGAGCAGTACTTC. This gives the protein CASSLGPVGLAGEASYEQYF.

V and J are TRBV6-5 and TRBJ2-5; D might be TRBD1 (5 bases). The CDR3 contains 14 residues. Germline CDR1 and CDR2: MNHEY and SVGAGI. V was cut by 6 bases and J by 0 bases, with 11 bases left in between. The CDR3 DNA reads TGTGCCAGCAGGATCGACAGTAACCAAGAGACCCAGTACTTC. It translates to CASRIDSNQETQYF.

The V call is TRBV7-8, the J call TRBJ2-1; TRBD1 agrees at 10 bases. V shed 4 bases and J 5 bases; nucleotides not matched to a gene: 8. The CDR3 runs 16 residues. Germline V gives CDR1 SGHVS, CDR2 FQNEAQ. In DNA, the CDR3 is TGTGCCAGCAGCTCCCGGACAGGGGGTCAGGACAATGAGCAGTTCTTC. Its translation: CASSSRTGGQDNEQFF.

The rearrangement joins TRBV5-1 to TRBJ2-7, with D possibly matching TRBD2 (5 bases). Trimming took 4 bases from V and 5 from J, leaving 19 bases between them. Germline V gene sequence: CDR1 SGHRS, CDR2 YFSETQ. The CDR3 runs to 15 residues. CDR3 sequence reads: CASSALHARGNEQYF. The DNA for the CDR3 is TGCGCCAGCAGCGCTCTACACGCCCGGGGAAACGAGCAGTACTTC.

Only one count was recorded for this clone. The chain carries TRBV2 and TRBJ1-4, with 8 bases fitting TRBD1. CDR3 length: 15 amino acids. The V gene end was trimmed by 4 bases and the J gene end by 8 bases; junction bases not matched to a gene: 9. Germline V gene lookup returns CDR1 SNHLY and CDR2 FYNNEI. CDR3 DNA: TGTGCCAGCAGTGTATTACAGGGGGTATTAGAAAAACTGTTTTTT. This sequence encodes CASSVLQGVLEKLFF.

V gene TRBV14 combines with J gene TRBJ2-1; 15 bases align to TRBD2. This CDR3 has 18 residues. Germline loops: CDR1 SGHDN, CDR2 FVKESK. The ends lost 4 bases at V and 2 bases at J; junction bases unmatched: 6. CDR3 sequence: CASSPRGLAGGAYNEQFF. The CDR3 DNA reads as TGTGCCAGCAGCCCACGAGGACTAGCGGGAGGGGCCTACAATGAGCAGTTCTTC.

At least ten counts were recorded for this clone. The chain carries TRBV6-5 and TRBJ2-2; 7 positions match TRBD2. CDR1 is MNHEY, CDR2 SVGAGI, per germline. Trimming took 8 bases from V and 6 from J; bases not matched to a gene: 12. CDR3 length equals 15 residues. CDR3 sequence reads: CASAWGGSAAGELFF. In nucleotides, the CDR3 is TGTGCCAGCGCATGGGGGGGGTCAGCAGCCGGGGAGCTGTTTTTT.

The V call is TRBV5-1, the J call TRBJ1-1; a possible D gene is TRBD1 (5 bases). The CDR3 consists of 14 residues. Trimming removed 4 bases at V and 6 bases at J, with 16 bases between. The germline gives CDR1 SGHRS, CDR2 YFSETQ. The CDR3 loop is CASSLGGGVPEAFF. The CDR3 bases are TGCGCCAGCAGCCTCGGTGGGGGGGTACCTGAAGCTTTCTTT.

The chain employs TRBV5-8 and TRBJ1-2, with D possibly being TRBD1 (6 bases). The CDR3 has 15 amino acids. The germline CDR1 and CDR2 sequences are SGHTS and YDEGEE. The ends were cut back, 7 bases at V and 2 bases at J, with 18 bases in the middle. CDR3 DNA sequence: TGTGCCAGCGAATTACCAGGGGATGCGAACTATGGCTACACCTTC. It encodes CASELPGDANYGYTF.

The chain uses TRBV12-2 and TRBJ2-5; the table's D call TRBD2 went unverified against the DNA. TRBV12-2 is tagged as a pseudogene. This CDR3 contains 16 residues. The CDR3 DNA reads TGTGCAAGTCGCTTAAGGGGGACTAGCGGGAGGGAGACCCAGTACTTC. This encodes CASRLRGTSGRETQYF.

On this clone itself: One end of the junction does not line up with germline, which may come from a read error. The chain is built from TRBV7-9 and TRBJ2-1; TRBD2 matches 14 bases. The CDR3 sequence is 15 residues long. Per the germline V gene, CDR1 is SEHNR and CDR2 is FQNEAQ (reference sequence). The CDR3 nucleotides read TGTGCCAGCAGTTTGACTAGCGGGAGGGCCAATAAGCAGTTCTTC. It specifies CASSLTSGRANKQFF. The full variable domain, with the rest looked up from reference TRBV7-9 and TRBJ2-1, is DTGVSQNPRHKITKRGQNVTFRCDPISEHNRLYWYRQTLGQGPEFLTYFQNEAQLEKSRLLSDRFSAERPKGSFSTLEIQRTEQGDSAMYLCASSLTSGRANKQFFGPGTRLTVL.

Written as DNA, the CDR3 is TGCGCCAGCAGCTTGTCAGCGGGAGGGCAGAGTGGGGAGCTGTTTTTT. Protein: CASSLSAGGQSGELFF. V and J are TRBV5-1 and TRBJ2-2; 10 bases are a match to TRBD2. The V segment lost 1 base and the J segment 8 bases; nucleotides outside the gene matches: 8. Per the germline V gene, CDR1 is SGHRS and CDR2 is YFSETQ. The CDR3 contains 16 residues.

The rearrangement uses TRBV12-5 and TRBJ2-5, with 10 bases identical to TRBD2. The V and J ends lost 2 bases and 5 bases, in that order; junction bases with no gene match: 17. The CDR3 is made up of 19 amino acids. Germline V gene lookup returns CDR1 LGHNT and CDR2 FRNRAP. In DNA, the CDR3 is TGTGCTAGTGGTTTGATCCAGAAGACCGGGACTAGCGTCTCGGAGACCCAGTACTTC. It encodes CASGLIQKTGTSVSETQYF.

The gene calls are TRBV5-1 and TRBJ2-7; maybe TRBD2 (6 bases). The ends were cut back, 0 bases at V and 7 bases at J, with 11 bases in the middle. Germline CDR1 reads SGHRS; CDR2 reads YFSETQ. There are 13 residues in the CDR3. The CDR3 DNA is TGCGCCAGCAGCTTGGTGTTGGGGAGGGAGCAGTACTTC. This gives the protein CASSLVLGREQYF.

The V gene is TRBV11-2, the J gene TRBJ2-7, with 8 bases matching TRBD1. From germline, CDR1 is SGHAT and CDR2 FQNNGV. The V gene end was trimmed by 8 bases and the J gene end by 5 bases; junction bases not matched to a gene: 2. This CDR3 contains 11 residues. CDR3 DNA sequence: TGTGCCAGCGGACAGGGAAACGAGCAGTACTTC. This encodes CASGQGNEQYF.

V gene TRBV2 combines with J gene TRBJ2-5, with 7 nucleotides matching TRBD1. The J segment lost 1 base and the V segment lost 6 bases, leaving 11 bases of the junction unmatched. The germline gives CDR1 SNHLY, CDR2 FYNNEI. CDR3 length: 16 amino acids. The CDR3 spells CASRSGAGGTQETQYF. The CDR3 nucleotides read TGTGCCAGCAGATCGGGTGCAGGGGGTACCCAAGAGACCCAGTACTTC.